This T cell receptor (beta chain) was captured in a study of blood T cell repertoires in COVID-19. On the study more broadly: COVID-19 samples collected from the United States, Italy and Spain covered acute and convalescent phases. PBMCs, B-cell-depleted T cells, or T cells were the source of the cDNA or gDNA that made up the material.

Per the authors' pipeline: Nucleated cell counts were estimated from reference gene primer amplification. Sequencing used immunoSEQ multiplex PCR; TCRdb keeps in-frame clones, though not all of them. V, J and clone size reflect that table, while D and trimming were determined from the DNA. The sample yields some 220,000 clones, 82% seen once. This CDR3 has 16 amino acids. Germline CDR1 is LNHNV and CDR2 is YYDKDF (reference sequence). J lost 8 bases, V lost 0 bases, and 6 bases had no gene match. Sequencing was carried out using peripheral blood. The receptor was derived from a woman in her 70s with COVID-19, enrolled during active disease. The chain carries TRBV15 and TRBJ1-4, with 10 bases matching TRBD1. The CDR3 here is CATSRDLGTGEEKLFF. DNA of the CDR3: TGTGCCACCAGCAGAGATCTGGGGACAGGGGAGGAAAAACTGTTTTTT.